A selection of T cell receptor beta chains follows, all from one sample in a study of cytomegalovirus exposure and HLA in healthy donors. The repertoire was sequenced with immunoSEQ multiplex PCR; TCRdb's copy has only in-frame clones and lacks some. This sample has 90,000 to 130,000 clones, with 55% to 65% found just once. Source material: PBMCs. Receptor source: a woman aged 25 to 39 in good health and CMV-seronegative. Both conserved end residues are part of each CDR3. The D gene is left open where the match is weak. The listing skips clone size in some rows; elsewhere it reads once, few, many or a size class.

d_call,clone_size,v_call,j_call,cdr3_aa,cdr3_nt
TRBD1,.,TRBV6-1,TRBJ2-7,CASSDAGQGGYEQYF,TGTGCCAGCAGTGACGCGGGACAGGGTGGCTACGAGCAGTACTTC
.,few,TRBV28,TRBJ2-1,CASMYGRDSTYNEQFF,TGTGCCAGCATGTACGGCCGGGACTCCACCTACAATGAGCAGTTCTTC
.,few,TRBV28,TRBJ1-5,CASSPGSGGGNQPQHF,TGTGCCAGCAGTCCGGGATCTGGAGGAGGCAATCAGCCCCAGCATTTT
TRBD1,.,TRBV5-1,TRBJ2-1,CASREATGRSYNEQFF,TGCGCCAGCAGAGAGGCGACAGGGCGCTCCTACAATGAGCAGTTCTTC
.,.,TRBV27,TRBJ2-7,CASSLSGLYEQYF,TGTGCCAGCAGTTTGAGCGGGCTCTACGAGCAGTACTTC
TRBD1,.,TRBV30,TRBJ1-1,CAWSALNNRGKDTEAFF,TGTGCCTGGAGTGCCCTCAATAACAGGGGAAAGGATACTGAAGCTTTCTTT
.,.,TRBV11-2,TRBJ1-1,CASSSNRGQNTEAFF,TGTGCCAGCAGCTCCAATAGGGGACAGAACACTGAAGCTTTCTTT
TRBD1,.,TRBV9,TRBJ1-3,CASSEGTGSLDTIYF,TGTGCCAGCAGCGAGGGGACAGGGAGTTTGGACACCATATATTTT
TRBD1,.,TRBV6-1,TRBJ2-7,CASRPGTGPSYEQYF,TGTGCCAGCAGGCCCGGGACAGGGCCTTCCTACGAGCAGTACTTC
TRBD1,.,TRBV10-3,TRBJ1-3,CAISWDRGNTIYF,TGTGCCATCAGTTGGGACAGAGGAAACACCATATATTTT
TRBD2,.,TRBV25-1,TRBJ2-3,CASRGTSGIPDTQYF,TGTGCCAGCAGGGGGACTAGCGGGATCCCAGATACGCAGTATTTT
TRBD2,once,TRBV4-1,TRBJ2-5,CASSLGTSGRETQYF,TGCGCCAGCAGCCTTGGGACTAGCGGGAGGGAGACCCAGTACTTC
TRBD2,.,TRBV27,TRBJ2-7,CASRLAGGPYEQYF,TGTGCCAGTCGACTAGCGGGAGGGCCCTACGAGCAGTACTTC
.,.,TRBV6-5,TRBJ2-1,CASSDSPGSYNEQFF,TGTGCCAGCAGCGATTCTCCCGGGAGCTACAATGAGCAGTTCTTC
TRBD1,few,TRBV19,TRBJ2-1,CASSTRGQGNNEQFF,TGTGCCAGTAGTACCCGGGGACAGGGGAACAATGAGCAGTTCTTC
TRBD1,.,TRBV28,TRBJ1-1,CASRSRRQGEAFF,TGTGCCAGCAGATCGAGAAGACAGGGTGAAGCTTTCTTT
TRBD1,few,TRBV19,TRBJ2-5,CASSIVTGQGRGETQYF,TGTGCCAGTAGTATAGTGACGGGACAGGGTCGCGGAGAGACCCAGTACTTC
.,few,TRBV7-8,TRBJ1-1,CASTVRGGPNTEAFF,TGTGCCAGCACCGTAAGGGGCGGACCGAACACTGAAGCTTTCTTT
.,.,TRBV5-6,TRBJ1-5,CASSLDGGNQPQHF,TGTGCCAGCAGCTTGGACGGGGGCAATCAGCCCCAGCATTTT
TRBD1,.,TRBV27,TRBJ2-2,CASRRTGGGTGELFF,TGTGCCAGCAGGAGGACAGGGGGTGGCACCGGGGAGCTGTTTTTT
TRBD1,few,TRBV7-2,TRBJ2-7,CASSSQGAYEQYF,TGTGCCAGCAGCTCCCAGGGGGCCTACGAGCAGTACTTC
.,few,TRBV4-2,TRBJ1-2,CASSQDEYGAAYGYTF,TGTGCCAGCAGCCAAGATGAGTATGGGGCCGCCTATGGCTACACCTTC
.,.,TRBV4-1,TRBJ2-5,CASSQEVGAETQYF,TGCGCCAGCAGCCAAGAAGTAGGGGCAGAGACCCAGTACTTC
TRBD2,few,TRBV5-6,TRBJ2-2,CASSSLSGSGGELFF,TGTGCCAGCAGCTCACTTAGCGGGAGCGGCGGGGAGCTGTTTTTT
TRBD2,.,TRBV7-8,TRBJ2-5,CASSLERDGTQYF,TGTGCCAGCAGCTTAGAGCGGGACGGGACCCAGTACTTC
TRBD2,.,TRBV28,TRBJ2-3,CASGMAGGSDTQYF,TGTGCCAGCGGGATGGCGGGGGGATCAGATACGCAGTATTTT
.,.,TRBV6-5,TRBJ1-2,CASSPDGDYGYTF,TGTGCCAGCAGCCCTGACGGGGACTATGGCTACACCTTC
.,few,TRBV19,TRBJ1-1,CASSQPWAGLEPGEAFF,TGTGCCAGTAGCCAACCTTGGGCGGGTCTCGAGCCAGGTGAAGCTTTCTTT
.,.,TRBV6-1,TRBJ1-6,CASSEATVYNSPLHF,TGTGCCAGCAGTGAAGCTACGGTGTATAATTCACCCCTCCACTTT
TRBD2,.,TRBV14,TRBJ2-1,CASSQDSSGRYQFF,TGTGCCAGCAGCCAAGATTCTAGCGGGAGGTACCAGTTCTTC
TRBD2,few,TRBV27,TRBJ2-7,CATSGLAGDEQYF,TGTGCCACCTCGGGACTAGCGGGAGACGAGCAGTACTTC
.,.,TRBV7-3,TRBJ2-5,CASSSTVAAKETQYF,TGTGCCAGCAGCTCCACGGTAGCGGCCAAAGAGACCCAGTACTTC
TRBD1,.,TRBV29-1,TRBJ1-3,CSVQTGESGNTIYF,TGCAGCGTCCAGACAGGGGAGTCTGGAAACACCATATATTTT
TRBD2,.,TRBV6-5,TRBJ2-7,CASRGTSGRYEQYF,TGTGCCAGCAGGGGGACTAGCGGGAGATACGAGCAGTACTTC
.,few,TRBV6-4,TRBJ2-3,CASSVRSTDTQYF,TGTGCCAGCAGTGTCAGAAGCACAGATACGCAGTATTTT
.,.,TRBV28,TRBJ2-1,CASSWGDQVYNEQFF,TGTGCCAGCAGTTGGGGGGATCAGGTCTACAATGAGCAGTTCTTC
TRBD1,.,TRBV5-1,TRBJ1-4,CASSEDRGTNEKLFF,TGCGCCAGCAGCGAGGACAGGGGAACTAATGAAAAACTGTTTTTT
.,.,TRBV7-9,TRBJ1-4,CASSQPNVGEKLFF,TGTGCCAGCAGCCAACCTAACGTCGGGGAAAAACTGTTTTTT
.,.,TRBV11-2,TRBJ2-3,CASSFGDNTDTQYF,TGTGCCAGCAGCTTTGGGGACAACACAGATACGCAGTATTTT
TRBD2,.,TRBV7-9,TRBJ2-2,CASRPSRGREYTGELFF,TGTGCCAGCAGACCCAGTAGAGGGAGGGAGTACACCGGGGAGCTGTTTTTT
TRBD1,few,TRBV27,TRBJ2-5,CASSLRGQWSGTQYF,TGTGCCAGCAGTTTAAGGGGGCAATGGTCGGGGACCCAGTACTTC
.,.,TRBV11-2,TRBJ1-2,CASRPLNRGGYTF,TGTGCCAGCAGACCTTTGAATCGAGGGGGCTACACCTTC
.,.,TRBV5-1,TRBJ1-1,CASSEGHLGRAFF,TGCGCCAGCAGCGAGGGACACCTGGGGCGAGCTTTCTTT
.,.,TRBV25-1,TRBJ1-1,CASSGEQGFEAFF,TGTGCCAGCAGTGGAGAACAGGGTTTTGAAGCTTTCTTT
.,.,TRBV7-9,TRBJ1-1,CASRAGGGGEAFF,TGTGCCAGCAGAGCCGGGGGAGGAGGTGAAGCTTTCTTT
.,.,TRBV28,TRBJ2-7,CASSSQAGGTYEQYF,TGTGCCAGCAGTAGCCAAGCCGGAGGGACCTACGAGCAGTACTTC
.,.,TRBV28,TRBJ2-2,CASSFRLNTGELFF,TGTGCCAGCAGTTTCAGACTCAACACCGGGGAGCTGTTTTTT
TRBD1,.,TRBV18,TRBJ1-1,CASSPQDRGVEAFF,TGTGCCAGCTCACCCCAGGACAGGGGGGTTGAAGCTTTCTTT
.,.,TRBV28,TRBJ1-2,CASSPYYTYGYTF,TGTGCCAGCAGTCCCTACTACACGTATGGCTACACCTTC